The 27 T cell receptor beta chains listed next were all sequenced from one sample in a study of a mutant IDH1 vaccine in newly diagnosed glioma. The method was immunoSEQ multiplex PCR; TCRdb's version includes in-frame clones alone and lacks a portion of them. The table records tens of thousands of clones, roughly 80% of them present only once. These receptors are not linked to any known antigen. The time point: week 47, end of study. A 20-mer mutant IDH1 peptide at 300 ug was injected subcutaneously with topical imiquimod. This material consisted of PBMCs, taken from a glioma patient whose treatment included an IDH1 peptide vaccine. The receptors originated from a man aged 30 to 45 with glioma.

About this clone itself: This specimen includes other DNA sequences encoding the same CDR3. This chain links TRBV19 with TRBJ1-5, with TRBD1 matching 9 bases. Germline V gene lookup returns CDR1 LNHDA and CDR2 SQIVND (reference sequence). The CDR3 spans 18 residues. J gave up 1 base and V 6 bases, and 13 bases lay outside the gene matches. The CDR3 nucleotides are TGTGCCAGTAGACGAACAGGGGGCGCAGGGGAAAGCAATCAGCCCCAGCATTTT. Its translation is CASRRTGGAGESNQPQHF.

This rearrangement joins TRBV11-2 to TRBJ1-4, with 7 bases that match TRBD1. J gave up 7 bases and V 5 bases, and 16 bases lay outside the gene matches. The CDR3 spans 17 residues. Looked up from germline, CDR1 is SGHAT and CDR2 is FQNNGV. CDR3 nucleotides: TGTGCCAGCAGCCAAGGGGGCAGGCTCCTGGATTTTGAAAAACTGTTTTTT. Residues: CASSQGGRLLDFEKLFF.

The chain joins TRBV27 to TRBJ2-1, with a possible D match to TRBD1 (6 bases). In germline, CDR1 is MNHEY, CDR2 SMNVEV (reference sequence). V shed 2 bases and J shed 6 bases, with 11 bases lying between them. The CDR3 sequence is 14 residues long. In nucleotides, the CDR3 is TGTGCCAGCAGTTTAACTACAGGGACCAATGAGCAGTTCTTC. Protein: CASSLTTGTNEQFF.

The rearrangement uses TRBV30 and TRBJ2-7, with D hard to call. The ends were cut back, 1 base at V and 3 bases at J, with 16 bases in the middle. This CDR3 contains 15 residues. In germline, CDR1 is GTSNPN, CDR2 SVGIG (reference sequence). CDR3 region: CAWSAPRIALYEQYF. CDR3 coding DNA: TGTGCCTGGAGTGCCCCAAGGATCGCCCTCTACGAGCAGTACTTC. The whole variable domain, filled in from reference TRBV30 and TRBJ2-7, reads SQTIHQWPATLVQPVGSPLSLECTVEGTSNPNLYWYRQAAGRGLQLLFYSVGIGQISSEVPQNLSASRPQDRQFILSSKKLLLSDSGFYLCAWSAPRIALYEQYFGPGTRLTVT.

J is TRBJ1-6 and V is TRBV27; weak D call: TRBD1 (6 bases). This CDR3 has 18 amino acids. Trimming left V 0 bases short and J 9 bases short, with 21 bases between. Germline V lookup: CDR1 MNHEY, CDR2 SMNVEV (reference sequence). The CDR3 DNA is TGTGCCAGCAGTTTATCGGTTAACGATGGGGGGCGCTTTTCACCCCTCCACTTT. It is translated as CASSLSVNDGGRFSPLHF.

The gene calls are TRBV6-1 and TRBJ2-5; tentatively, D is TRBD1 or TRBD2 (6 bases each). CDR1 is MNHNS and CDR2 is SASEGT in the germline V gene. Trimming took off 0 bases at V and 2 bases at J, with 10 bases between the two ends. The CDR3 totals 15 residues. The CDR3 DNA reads TGTGCCAGCAGTGAAGCCGCGGGACAACAAGAGACCCAGTACTTC. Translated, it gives CASSEAAGQQETQYF.

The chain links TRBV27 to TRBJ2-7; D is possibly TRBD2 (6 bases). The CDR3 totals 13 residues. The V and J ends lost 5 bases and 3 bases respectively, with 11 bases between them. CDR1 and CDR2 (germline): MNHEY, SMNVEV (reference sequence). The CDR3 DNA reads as TGTGCCAGCAGTCAAGGGACTTACTACGAGCAGTACTTC. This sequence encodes CASSQGTYYEQYF.

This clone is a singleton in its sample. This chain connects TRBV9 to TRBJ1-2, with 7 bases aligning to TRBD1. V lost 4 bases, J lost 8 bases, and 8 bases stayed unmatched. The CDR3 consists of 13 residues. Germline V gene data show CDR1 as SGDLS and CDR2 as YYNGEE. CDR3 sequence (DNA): TGTGCCAGCAGCCACGCGGAGGGGGCCGGCTACACCTTC. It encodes CASSHAEGAGYTF.

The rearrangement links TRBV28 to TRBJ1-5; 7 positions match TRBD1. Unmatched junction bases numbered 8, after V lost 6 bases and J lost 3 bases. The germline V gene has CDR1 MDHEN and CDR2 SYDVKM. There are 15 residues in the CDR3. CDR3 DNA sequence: TGTGCCAGCAGCCCTACAGGGGCGACCAATCAGCCCCAGCATTTT. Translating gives CASSPTGATNQPQHF.

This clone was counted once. The CDR3 is CATSRGVRKNTGELFF. CDR3 nucleotide sequence: TGTGCCACCAGCAGAGGTGTCAGGAAGAACACCGGGGAGCTGTTTTTT. V and J are TRBV15 and TRBJ2-2; D is unclear. Between the trimmed V and J ends, which lost 1 base and 1 base, there was a span of 10 bases. Per germline, CDR1 LNHNV and CDR2 YYDKDF (reference sequence). This CDR3 comprises 16 residues. Based on the CDR3 plus reference TRBV15 and TRBJ2-2, the full variable domain is DAMVIQNPRYQVTQFGKPVTLSCSQTLNHNVMYWYQQKSSQAPKLLFHYYDKDFNNEADTPDNFQSRRPNTSFCFLDIRSPGLGDTAMYLCATSRGVRKNTGELFFGEGSRLTVL.

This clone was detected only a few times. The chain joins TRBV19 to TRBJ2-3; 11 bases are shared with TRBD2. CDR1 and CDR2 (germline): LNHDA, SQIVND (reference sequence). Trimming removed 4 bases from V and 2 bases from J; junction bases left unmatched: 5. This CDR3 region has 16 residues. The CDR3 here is CASSTRLAGYTDTQYF. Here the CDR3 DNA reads TGTGCCAGTAGTACTAGACTAGCGGGGTACACAGATACGCAGTATTTT.

CDR3 bases: TGTGCCCTCGACCAGGGAAGGGCGAGCACTGAAGCTTTCTTT. This sequence encodes CALDQGRASTEAFF. This sequence joins TRBV6-1 and TRBJ1-1; possible D gene TRBD1, 5 bases. The CDR3 length is 14 residues. CDR1 and CDR2 from the germline V gene are MNHNS and SASEGT. V was pared by 11 bases and J by 4 bases, with 20 bases between.

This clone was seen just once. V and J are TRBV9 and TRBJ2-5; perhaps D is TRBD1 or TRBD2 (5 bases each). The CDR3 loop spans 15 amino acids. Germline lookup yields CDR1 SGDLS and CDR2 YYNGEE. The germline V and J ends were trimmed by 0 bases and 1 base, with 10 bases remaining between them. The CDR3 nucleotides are TGTGCCAGCAGCGTAGTGACGGGGCGCCAAGAGACCCAGTACTTC. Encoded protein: CASSVVTGRQETQYF.

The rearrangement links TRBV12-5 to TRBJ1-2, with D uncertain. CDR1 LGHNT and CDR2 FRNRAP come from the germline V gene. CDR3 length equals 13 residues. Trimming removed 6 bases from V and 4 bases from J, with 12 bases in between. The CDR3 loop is CASGWADFYGYTF. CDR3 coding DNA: TGTGCTAGTGGGTGGGCCGACTTCTATGGCTACACCTTC.

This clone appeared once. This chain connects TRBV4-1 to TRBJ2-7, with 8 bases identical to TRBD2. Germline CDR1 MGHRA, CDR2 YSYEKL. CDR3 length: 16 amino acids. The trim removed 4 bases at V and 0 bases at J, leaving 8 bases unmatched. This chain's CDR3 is CASSPGGSGDSYEQYF. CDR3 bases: TGCGCCAGCAGCCCGGGGGGTAGCGGGGACTCCTACGAGCAGTACTTC.

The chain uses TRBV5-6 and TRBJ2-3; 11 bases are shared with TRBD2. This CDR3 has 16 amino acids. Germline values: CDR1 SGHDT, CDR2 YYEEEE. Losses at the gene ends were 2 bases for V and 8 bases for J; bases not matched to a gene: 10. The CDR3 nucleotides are TGTGCCAGCAGCTTAAGACTAGCGGGGATTTCTGGTACGCAGTATTTT. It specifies CASSLRLAGISGTQYF.

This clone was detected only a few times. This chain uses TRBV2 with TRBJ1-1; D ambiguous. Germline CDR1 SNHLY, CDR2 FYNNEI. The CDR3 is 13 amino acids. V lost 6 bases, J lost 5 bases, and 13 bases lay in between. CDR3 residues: CASRDSSGTEAFF. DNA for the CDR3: TGTGCCAGCAGGGACTCATCGGGTACTGAAGCTTTCTTT.

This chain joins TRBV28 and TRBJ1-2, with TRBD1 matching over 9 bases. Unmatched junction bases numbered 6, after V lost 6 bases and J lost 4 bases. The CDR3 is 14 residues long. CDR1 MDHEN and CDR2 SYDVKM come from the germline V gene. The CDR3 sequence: CASREGQGGYGYTF. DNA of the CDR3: TGTGCCAGCAGAGAGGGACAGGGAGGCTATGGCTACACCTTC.

The CDR3 spells CASSGGLAGNTDTQYF. The CDR3, as DNA: TGTGCCAGCAGCGGGGGACTAGCGGGAAACACAGATACGCAGTATTTT. This rearrangement joins TRBV9 to TRBJ2-3; 13 nucleotides align to TRBD2. CDR1 is SGDLS, CDR2 YYNGEE, per germline. CDR3 size: 16 residues. Trimming removed 3 bases from V and 2 bases from J; junction bases left unmatched: 3.

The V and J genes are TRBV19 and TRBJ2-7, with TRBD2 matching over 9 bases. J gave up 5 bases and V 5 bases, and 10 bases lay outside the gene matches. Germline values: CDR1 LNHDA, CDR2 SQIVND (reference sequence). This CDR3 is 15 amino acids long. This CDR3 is CASSLQAGGRHEQYF. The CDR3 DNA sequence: TGTGCCAGTAGTTTACAAGCGGGGGGAAGGCACGAGCAGTACTTC.

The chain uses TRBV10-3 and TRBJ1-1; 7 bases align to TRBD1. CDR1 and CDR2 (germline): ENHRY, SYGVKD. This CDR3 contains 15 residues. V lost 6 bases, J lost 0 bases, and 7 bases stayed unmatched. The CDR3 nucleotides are TGTGCCATCAGCCCGTGGGACAGCTTGAACACTGAAGCTTTCTTT. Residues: CAISPWDSLNTEAFF.

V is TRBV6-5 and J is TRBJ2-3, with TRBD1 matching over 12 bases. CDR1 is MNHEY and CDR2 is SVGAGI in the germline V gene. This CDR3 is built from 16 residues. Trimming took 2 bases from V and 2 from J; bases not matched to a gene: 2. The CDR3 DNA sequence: TGTGCCAGCAGTTACGGGACAGGGGGCTTCACAGATACGCAGTATTTT. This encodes CASSYGTGGFTDTQYF.

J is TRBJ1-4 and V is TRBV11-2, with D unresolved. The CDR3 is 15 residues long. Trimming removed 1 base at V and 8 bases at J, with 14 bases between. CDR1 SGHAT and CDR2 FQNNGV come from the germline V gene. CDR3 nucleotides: TGTGCCAGCAGCTTAGTTGGCCACAGAGGGGAAAAACTGTTTTTT. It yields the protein CASSLVGHRGEKLFF.

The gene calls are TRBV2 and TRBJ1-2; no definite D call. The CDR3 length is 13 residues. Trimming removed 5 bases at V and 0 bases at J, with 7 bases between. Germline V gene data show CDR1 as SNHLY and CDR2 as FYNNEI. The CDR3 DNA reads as TGTGCCAGCAGTCCGATGGCTAACTATGGCTACACCTTC. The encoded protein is CASSPMANYGYTF.

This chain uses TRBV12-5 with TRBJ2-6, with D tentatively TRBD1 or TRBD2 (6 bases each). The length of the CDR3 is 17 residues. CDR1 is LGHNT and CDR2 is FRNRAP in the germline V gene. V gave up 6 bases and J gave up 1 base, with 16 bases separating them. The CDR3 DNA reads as TGTGCTAGTGGCCGCGGGACAAAGTTATCTGGGGCCAACGTCCTGACTTTC. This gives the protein CASGRGTKLSGANVLTF.

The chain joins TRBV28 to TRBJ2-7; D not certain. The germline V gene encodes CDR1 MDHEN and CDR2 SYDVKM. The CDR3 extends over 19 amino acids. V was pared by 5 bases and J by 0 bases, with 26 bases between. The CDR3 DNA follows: TGTGCCAGCAGTCCTCCCTTTATAGATCCAGCAAGGAGCTCCTACGAGCAGTACTTC. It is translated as CASSPPFIDPARSSYEQYF.

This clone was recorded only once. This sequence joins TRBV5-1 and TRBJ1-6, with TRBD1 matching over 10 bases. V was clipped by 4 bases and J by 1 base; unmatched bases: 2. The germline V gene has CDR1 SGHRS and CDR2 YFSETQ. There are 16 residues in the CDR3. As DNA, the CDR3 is TGCGCCAGCAGCCGGACAGGGGGATCCTATAATTCACCCCTCCACTTT. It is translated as CASSRTGGSYNSPLHF.